Following are 8 T cell receptor beta chains from one sample sequenced in a study of T cells and copy number aberrations in small-cell lung cancer. Measured with immunoSEQ multiplex PCR; TCRdb has only the in-frame clones, and not every one. The table lists 8,500 to 10,000 clones, 60% to 80% of them singletons. Material for sequencing was normal tissue next to the tumor. These receptors were taken from a man in his sixties with small cell lung cancer.

This clone was observed a few times. The chain uses TRBV2 and TRBJ2-1, with D perhaps TRBD2 (6 bases). This CDR3 contains 15 residues. Trimming cost V 6 bases and J 9 bases, with 21 bases left between them. CDR1 SNHLY and CDR2 FYNNEI come from the germline V gene. The CDR3 loop is CASRGTSQPGGEQFF. The DNA of the CDR3 is TGTGCCAGCAGGGGAACTAGCCAACCCGGGGGTGAGCAGTTCTTC.

The table lists this clone with a count of one. The chain's CDR3 is CAWSRHSPLHF. In nucleotides, the CDR3 is TGTGCCTGGAGTAGGCACTCACCCCTCCACTTT. The V gene is TRBV30, the J gene TRBJ1-6; D gene uncertain. Germline V gene sequence: CDR1 GTSNPN, CDR2 SVGIG (reference sequence). V was pared by 2 bases and J by 10 bases, with 6 bases between. CDR3 length: 11 amino acids.

V usage is TRBV4-2 and J usage is TRBJ2-2; no firm D call. This CDR3 is built from 13 residues. Germline assignment: CDR1 LGHNA and CDR2 YNFKEQ. Trimming removed 4 bases from V and 2 bases from J, with 5 bases in between. CDR3 DNA: TGTGCCAGCAGCCCTATAAACACCGGGGAGCTGTTTTTT. It specifies CASSPINTGELFF.

The chain carries TRBV14 and TRBJ2-3; tentatively, D is TRBD2 (5 bases). V lost 4 bases to trimming and J lost 4 bases, with 15 bases between them. The CDR3 loop spans 15 amino acids. The germline V gene encodes CDR1 SGHDN and CDR2 FVKESK. DNA for the CDR3: TGTGCCAGCAGCCGCGGGCAGGCATTCCCAGATACGCAGTATTTT. It translates to CASSRGQAFPDTQYF.

The CDR3 loop is CAWSGLAGGRRGQFF. In DNA, the CDR3 is TGTGCCTGGAGTGGACTAGCGGGAGGGCGGAGGGGGCAGTTCTTC. V is TRBV30 and J is TRBJ2-1; 14 bases agree with TRBD2. Germline lookup yields CDR1 GTSNPN and CDR2 SVGIG (reference sequence). The length of the CDR3 is 15 residues. V lost 1 base and J lost 12; bases outside the gene matches: 8.

The V and J genes are TRBV27 and TRBJ2-1; D remains unclear. The CDR3 covers 15 residues. Germline lookup yields CDR1 MNHEY and CDR2 SMNVEV (reference sequence). V lost 7 bases to trimming and J lost 0 bases, with 13 bases between them. CDR3 protein: CASTIGRSSYNEQFF. The DNA of the CDR3 is TGTGCCAGCACCATAGGACGTAGCTCCTACAATGAGCAGTTCTTC.

The chain combines TRBV6-5 with TRBJ1-3; 7 bases agree with TRBD1. Germline V CDR1 and CDR2: MNHEY, SVGAGI. V shed 6 bases and J 4 bases; nucleotides not matched to a gene: 9. This CDR3 region has 15 residues. The CDR3 here is CASRRDSVRGNTIYF. CDR3 DNA sequence: TGTGCCAGCAGGCGGGACAGCGTACGAGGAAACACCATATATTTT.

This clone has just a few counts. V usage is TRBV5-1 and J usage is TRBJ1-3, with D unclear. This CDR3 is 11 amino acids long. Looked up from germline, CDR1 is SGHRS and CDR2 is YFSETQ. Trimming removed 5 bases from V and 1 base from J, with 1 base in between. CDR3 region: CASRSGNTIYF. CDR3 nucleotides: TGCGCCAGCAGGTCTGGAAACACCATATATTTT.